This paragraph covers one T cell receptor (beta chain) sequence. Its antigen remains undetermined. No clone much larger than this one lies a single base away; base qualities are absent. The data stem from a study of OX40 agonist ivuxolimab in advanced cancers. Turning to the overall study: Ivuxolimab, which targeted the costimulatory receptor OX40 (CD134), was an agonistic, fully human IgG2 monoclonal antibody. Intravenous ivuxolimab was administered to patients every 2 weeks at six dose levels: 0.01, 0.1, 0.3, 1.5, 3 and 10 mg/kg. Patients were allowed to have had prior anti-PD-1, anti-PD-L1 or anti-CTLA-4 therapy, and roughly two fifths of the dose-escalation patients had been treated with checkpoint inhibitors. In the dose-escalation cohort, around four fifths of patients were male, and the mean age was roughly 56 years with a range of about 20 to 80. Peripheral TCRbeta sequencing aimed to test whether ivuxolimab altered TCR sequence diversity and caused clonal T-cell expansion. The paper reports the monotherapy dose-escalation portion (N of about 52 patients) of the phase I ivuxolimab trial. Among the roughly 52 dose-escalation patients, 19 had hepatocellular carcinoma, around 15 melanoma, 9 renal cell carcinoma and 9 head and neck cancer. Partial responses occurred in three dose-escalation patients: two with cutaneous melanoma and one with hepatocellular carcinoma.

The paper's findings and limits, for the study overall: Low levels of normalized T-cell clonal expansion were also shown by some nonresponding patients. Which antigens the clonally expanded peripheral T cells were specific for was not determined. After ivuxolimab, more expanded clones were found on average in CD8+ T cells than in CD4+ T cells. In the 0.1-3.0 mg/kg groups, partial responders were among the patients with the lowest normalized peripheral clonal expansion, particularly in CD8+ T cells. Clonal expansion of both CD4+ and CD8+ blood T cells was observed from baseline to week 6 at doses 0.1 to 3.0 mg/kg.

There are 15 amino acids in the CDR3, from cysteine to phenylalanine inclusive. The entry retains the CDR3 DNA only, 45 bases that are in frame from base 1. The germline V gene yields SNHLY for CDR1 and FYNNEI for CDR2. The trim is 2 bases for V and 0 bases for J, with a gap of 10 bases between the germline ends. The trial excluded patients who had a history of autoimmune disease or were on systemic immunosuppression. In every dose cohort, peripheral blood was drawn for TCR sequencing at baseline, cycle 4 day 1, and cycle 7 day 1. The samples were drawn from a first-in-human, open-label, multicenter phase I dose-escalation trial of ivuxolimab. Adults with locally advanced or metastatic head and neck squamous cell, hepatocellular, melanoma or renal cell carcinoma were enrolled in the trial. CD4+ and CD8+ T cells were sorted separately from peripheral blood before TCR sequencing. Genomic DNA was isolated from the sorted cells so that the TCRbeta CDR3 region could be sequenced. The immunoSEQ Assay was used for sequencing of TCRbeta CDR3 regions. What TCRdb holds here is the immuneACCESS table cut down to in-frame rearrangements. Part of the clones is not present; checked against another copy, under half of the missing clones reflect an unresolved V gene, and the others are unexplained. The sample table shows approximately 62,000 clones, and more than 85% are seen once. The ten largest clones capture around 15% of the sample.

The chain is assembled from TRBV2 and TRBJ1-2; the D segment cannot be called with confidence. The sequenced sample was CD4+ or CD8+ T cells sorted from blood, obtained in a trial of the OX40 agonist ivuxolimab. This receptor was identified in an adult with an advanced solid tumor such as melanoma, head and neck, liver or kidney cancer. This receptor carries the CDR3 CASSEKGTTNYGYTF. Here is the DNA: TGTGCCAGCAGTGAAAAGGGAACCACTAACTATGGCTACACCTTC.